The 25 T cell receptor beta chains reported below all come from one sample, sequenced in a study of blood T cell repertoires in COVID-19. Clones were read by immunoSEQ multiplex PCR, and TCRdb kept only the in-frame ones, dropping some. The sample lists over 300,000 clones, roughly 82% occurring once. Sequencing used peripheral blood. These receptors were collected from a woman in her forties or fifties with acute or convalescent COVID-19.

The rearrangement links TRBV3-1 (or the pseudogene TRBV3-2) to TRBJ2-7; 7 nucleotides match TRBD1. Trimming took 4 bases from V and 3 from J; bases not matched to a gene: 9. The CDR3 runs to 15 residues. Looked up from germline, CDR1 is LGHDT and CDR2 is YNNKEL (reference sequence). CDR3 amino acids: CASSPTTGSVYEQYF. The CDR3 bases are TGTGCCAGCAGCCCAACGACAGGGTCCGTCTACGAGCAGTACTTC.

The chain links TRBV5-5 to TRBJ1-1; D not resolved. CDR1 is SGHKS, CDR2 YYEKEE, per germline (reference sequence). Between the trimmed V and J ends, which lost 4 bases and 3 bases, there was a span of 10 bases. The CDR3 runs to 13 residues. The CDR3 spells CASSHESDTEAFF. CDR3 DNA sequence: TGTGCCAGCAGCCACGAGAGCGACACTGAAGCTTTCTTT.

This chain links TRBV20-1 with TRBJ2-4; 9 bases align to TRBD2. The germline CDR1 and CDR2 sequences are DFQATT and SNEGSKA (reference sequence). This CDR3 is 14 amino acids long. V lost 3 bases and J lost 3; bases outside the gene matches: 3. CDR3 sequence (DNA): TGCAGTGCTAGTAGCGGGAGTGGCAAAAACATTCAGTACTTC. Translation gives CSASSGSGKNIQYF.

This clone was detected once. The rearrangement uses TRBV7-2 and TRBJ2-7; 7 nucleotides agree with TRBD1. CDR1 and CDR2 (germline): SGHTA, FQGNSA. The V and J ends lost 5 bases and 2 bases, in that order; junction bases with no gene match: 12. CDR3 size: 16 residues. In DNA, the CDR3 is TGTGCCAGCAGCCGTGACAGGGCAGACCTTACCTACGAGCAGTACTTC. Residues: CASSRDRADLTYEQYF.

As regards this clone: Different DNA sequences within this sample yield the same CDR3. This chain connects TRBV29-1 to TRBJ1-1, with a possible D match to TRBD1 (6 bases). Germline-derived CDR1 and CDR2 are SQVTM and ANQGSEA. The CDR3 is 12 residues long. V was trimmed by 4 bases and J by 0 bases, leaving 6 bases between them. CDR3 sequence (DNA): TGCAGCGTTGGGGGGCTGAACACTGAAGCTTTCTTT. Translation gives CSVGGLNTEAFF. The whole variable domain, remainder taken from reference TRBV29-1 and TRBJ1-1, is SAVISQKPSRDICQRGTSLTIQCQVDSQVTMMFWYRQQPGQSLTLIATANQGSEATYESGFVIDKFPISRPNLTFSTLTVSNMSPEDSSIYLCSVGGLNTEAFFGQGTRLTVV.

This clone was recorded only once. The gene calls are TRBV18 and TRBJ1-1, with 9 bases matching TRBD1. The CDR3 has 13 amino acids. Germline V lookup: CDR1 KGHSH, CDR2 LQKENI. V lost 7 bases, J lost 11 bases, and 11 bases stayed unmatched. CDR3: CASFAGQGSPAFF. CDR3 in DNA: TGTGCCAGCTTCGCGGGACAGGGCTCACCGGCTTTCTTT.

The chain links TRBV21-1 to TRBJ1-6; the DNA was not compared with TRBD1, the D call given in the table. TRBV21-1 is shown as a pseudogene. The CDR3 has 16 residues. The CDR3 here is CASSGQRNRISSPLHF. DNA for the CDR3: TGTGCCAGCAGCGGACAACGGAACAGGATCAGCTCACCCCTCCACTTT.

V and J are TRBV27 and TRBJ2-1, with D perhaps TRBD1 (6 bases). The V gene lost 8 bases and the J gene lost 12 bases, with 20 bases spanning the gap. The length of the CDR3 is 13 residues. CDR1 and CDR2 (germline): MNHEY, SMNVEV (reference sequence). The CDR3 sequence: CASRDTFVMSQFF. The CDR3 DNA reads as TGTGCCAGCCGGGACACCTTCGTAATGTCGCAGTTCTTC.

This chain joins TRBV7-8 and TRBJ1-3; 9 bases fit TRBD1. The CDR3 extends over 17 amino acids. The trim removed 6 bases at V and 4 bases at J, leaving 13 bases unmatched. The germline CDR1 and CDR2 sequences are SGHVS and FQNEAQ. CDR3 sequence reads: CASRRTGVRGGGNTIYF. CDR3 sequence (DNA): TGTGCCAGCAGAAGGACAGGGGTTAGAGGGGGAGGAAACACCATATATTTT.

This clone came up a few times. The CDR3 DNA follows: TGTGCCACTGAAGGGAGCACTGAAGCTTTCTTT. Its translation: CATEGSTEAFF. V is TRBV12-3 or TRBV12-4 and J is TRBJ1-1; D is unresolved. CDR3 length: 11 residues. The germline V and J ends were trimmed by 10 bases and 4 bases, with 10 bases remaining between them.

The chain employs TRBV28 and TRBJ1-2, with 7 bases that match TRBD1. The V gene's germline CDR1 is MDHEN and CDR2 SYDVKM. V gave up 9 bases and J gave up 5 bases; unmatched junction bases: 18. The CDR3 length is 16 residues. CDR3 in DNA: TGTGCCAGTTTGAAGGCGCCTTGGGACAGATCATATGGCTACACCTTC. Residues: CASLKAPWDRSYGYTF.

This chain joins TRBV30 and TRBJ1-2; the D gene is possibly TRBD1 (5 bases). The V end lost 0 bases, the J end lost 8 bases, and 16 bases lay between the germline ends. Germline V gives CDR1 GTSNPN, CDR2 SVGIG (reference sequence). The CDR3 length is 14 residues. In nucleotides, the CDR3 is TGTGCCTGGAGTGTAGGGGCAGCCGCCTGGGGCTACACCTTC. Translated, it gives CAWSVGAAAWGYTF.

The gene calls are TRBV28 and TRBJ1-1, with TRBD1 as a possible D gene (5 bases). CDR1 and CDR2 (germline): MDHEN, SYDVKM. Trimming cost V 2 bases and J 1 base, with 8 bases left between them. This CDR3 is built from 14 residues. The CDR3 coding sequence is TGTGCCAGCAGTTTAAGACAGCCGAACACTGAAGCTTTCTTT. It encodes CASSLRQPNTEAFF.

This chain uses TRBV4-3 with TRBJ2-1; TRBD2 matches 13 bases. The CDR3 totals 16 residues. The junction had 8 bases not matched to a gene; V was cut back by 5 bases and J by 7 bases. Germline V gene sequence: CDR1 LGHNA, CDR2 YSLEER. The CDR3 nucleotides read TGCGCCAGCAGCTCAGGGACTAGCGGGATAGGGAATGAGCAGTTCTTC. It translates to CASSSGTSGIGNEQFF.

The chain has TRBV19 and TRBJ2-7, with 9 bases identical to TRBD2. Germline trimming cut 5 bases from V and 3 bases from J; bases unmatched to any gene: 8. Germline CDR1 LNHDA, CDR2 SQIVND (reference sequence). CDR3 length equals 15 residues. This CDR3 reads CASSVLAGRSYEQYF. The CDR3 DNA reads TGTGCCAGTAGTGTTCTAGCGGGGCGAAGCTACGAGCAGTACTTC.

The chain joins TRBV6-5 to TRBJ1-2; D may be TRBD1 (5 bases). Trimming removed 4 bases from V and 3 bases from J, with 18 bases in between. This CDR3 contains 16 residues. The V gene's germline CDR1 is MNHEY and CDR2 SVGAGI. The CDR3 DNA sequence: TGTGCCAGCAGTTGGGGCATGCGGGGCGTTTACTATGGCTACACCTTC. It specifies CASSWGMRGVYYGYTF.

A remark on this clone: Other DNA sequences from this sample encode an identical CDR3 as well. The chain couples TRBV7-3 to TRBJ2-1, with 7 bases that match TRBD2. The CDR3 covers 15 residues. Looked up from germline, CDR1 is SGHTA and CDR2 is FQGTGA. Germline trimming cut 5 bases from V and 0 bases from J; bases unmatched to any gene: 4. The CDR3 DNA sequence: TGTGCCAGCAGCCCTAGCGGAAGCTCCTACAATGAGCAGTTCTTC. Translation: CASSPSGSSYNEQFF.

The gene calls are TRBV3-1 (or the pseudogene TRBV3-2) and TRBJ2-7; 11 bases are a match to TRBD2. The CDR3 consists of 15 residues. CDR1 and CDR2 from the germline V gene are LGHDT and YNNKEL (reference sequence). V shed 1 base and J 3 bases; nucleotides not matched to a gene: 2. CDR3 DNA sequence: TGTGCCAGCAGCCAAGTACTAGCGGGAGTCTACGAGCAGTACTTC. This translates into CASSQVLAGVYEQYF.

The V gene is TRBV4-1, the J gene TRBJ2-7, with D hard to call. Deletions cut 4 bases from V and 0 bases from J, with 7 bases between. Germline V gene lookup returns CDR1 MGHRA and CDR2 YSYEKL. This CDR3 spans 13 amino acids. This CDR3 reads CASSLSSSYEQYF. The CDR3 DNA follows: TGCGCCAGCAGCCTATCCAGCTCCTACGAGCAGTACTTC.

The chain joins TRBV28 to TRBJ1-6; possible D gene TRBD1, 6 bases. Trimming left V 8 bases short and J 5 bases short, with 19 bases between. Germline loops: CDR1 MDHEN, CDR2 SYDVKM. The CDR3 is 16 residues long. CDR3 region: CASVTGPGLDNSPLHF. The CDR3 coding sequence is TGTGCCAGCGTGACAGGCCCCGGGCTAGATAATTCACCCCTCCACTTT.

This CDR3 is CASSEGEGYRDRVYEQYF. The CDR3 nucleotides are TGTGCCAGCAGTGAAGGAGAGGGGTACCGGGACAGGGTCTACGAGCAGTACTTC. The gene calls are TRBV25-1 and TRBJ2-7, with 9 bases aligning to TRBD1. The CDR3 contains 18 residues. Per germline, CDR1 MGHDK and CDR2 SYGVNS. With V trimmed by 2 bases and J by 3 bases, 14 bases remained unmatched.

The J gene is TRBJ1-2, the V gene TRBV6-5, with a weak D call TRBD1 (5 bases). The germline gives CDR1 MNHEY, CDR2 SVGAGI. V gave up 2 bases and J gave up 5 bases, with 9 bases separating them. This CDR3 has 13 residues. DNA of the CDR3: TGTGCCAGCAGTTACGGGGCGCGGTATGGCTACACCTTC. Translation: CASSYGARYGYTF.

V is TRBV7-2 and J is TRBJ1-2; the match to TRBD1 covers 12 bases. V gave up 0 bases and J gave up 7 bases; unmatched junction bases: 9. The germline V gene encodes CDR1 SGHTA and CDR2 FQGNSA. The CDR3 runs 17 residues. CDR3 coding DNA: TGTGCCAGCAGCTTAGCAAGCCCCGGGACAGGGGGCGGTGGCTACACCTTC. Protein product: CASSLASPGTGGGGYTF.

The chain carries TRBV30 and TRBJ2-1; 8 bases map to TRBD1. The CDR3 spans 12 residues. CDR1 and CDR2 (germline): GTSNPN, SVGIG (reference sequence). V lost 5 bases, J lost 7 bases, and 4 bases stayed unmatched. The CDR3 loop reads CAWDRGVNEQFF. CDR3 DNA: TGTGCCTGGGACAGGGGAGTGAATGAGCAGTTCTTC.

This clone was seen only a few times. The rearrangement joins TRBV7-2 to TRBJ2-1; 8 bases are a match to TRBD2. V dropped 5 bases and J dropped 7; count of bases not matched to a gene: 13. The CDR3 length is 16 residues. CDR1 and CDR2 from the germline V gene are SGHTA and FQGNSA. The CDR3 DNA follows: TGTGCCAGCAGCCCCCGGGGGAGCGGGAGTTTTAATGAGCAGTTCTTC. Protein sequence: CASSPRGSGSFNEQFF.